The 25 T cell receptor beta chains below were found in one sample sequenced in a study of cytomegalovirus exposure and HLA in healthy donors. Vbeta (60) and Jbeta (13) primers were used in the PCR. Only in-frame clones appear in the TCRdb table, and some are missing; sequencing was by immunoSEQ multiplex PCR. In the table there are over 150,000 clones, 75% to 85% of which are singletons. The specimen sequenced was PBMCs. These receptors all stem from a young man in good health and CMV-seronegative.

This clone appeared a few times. The CDR3 is CASSPWTSGGTTDTQYF. The CDR3 nucleotides read TGTGCCAGCAGTCCATGGACTAGCGGGGGGACCACAGATACGCAGTATTTT. The rearrangement joins TRBV28 to TRBJ2-3; 14 nucleotides match TRBD2. The CDR3 contains 17 residues. Losses at the gene ends were 5 bases for V and 2 bases for J; bases not matched to a gene: 6. CDR1 is MDHEN, CDR2 SYDVKM, per germline.

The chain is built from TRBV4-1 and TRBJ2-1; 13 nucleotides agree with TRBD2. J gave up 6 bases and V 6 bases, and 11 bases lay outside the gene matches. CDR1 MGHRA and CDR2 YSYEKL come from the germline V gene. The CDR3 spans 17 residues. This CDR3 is CASSFQGTSGGANEQFF. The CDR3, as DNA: TGCGCCAGCAGTTTCCAAGGAACTAGCGGGGGGGCCAATGAGCAGTTCTTC.

The CDR3 region has the DNA TGTGCCAGCAGTGAGTCACACCTTTACTTC. Translating gives CASSESHLYF. The chain joins TRBV2 to TRBJ2-5; D remains unclear. The CDR3 spans 10 residues. V was shortened by 3 bases and J by 14 bases, with 10 bases between the two germline ends. Looked up from germline, CDR1 is SNHLY and CDR2 is FYNNEI.

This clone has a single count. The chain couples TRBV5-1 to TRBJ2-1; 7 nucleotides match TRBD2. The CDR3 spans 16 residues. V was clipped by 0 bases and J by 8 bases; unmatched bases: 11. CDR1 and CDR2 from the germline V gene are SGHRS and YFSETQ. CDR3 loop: CASSLDAESLADEQFF. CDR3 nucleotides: TGCGCCAGCAGCTTGGATGCTGAGAGCCTAGCGGATGAGCAGTTCTTC.

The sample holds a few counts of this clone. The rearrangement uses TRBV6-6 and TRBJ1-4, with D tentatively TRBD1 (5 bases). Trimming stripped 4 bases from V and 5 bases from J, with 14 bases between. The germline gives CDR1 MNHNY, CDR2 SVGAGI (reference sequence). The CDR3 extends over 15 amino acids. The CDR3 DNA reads TGTGCCAGCAGTTCTTTACCACCAGGGAATGAAAAACTGTTTTTT. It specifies CASSSLPPGNEKLFF.

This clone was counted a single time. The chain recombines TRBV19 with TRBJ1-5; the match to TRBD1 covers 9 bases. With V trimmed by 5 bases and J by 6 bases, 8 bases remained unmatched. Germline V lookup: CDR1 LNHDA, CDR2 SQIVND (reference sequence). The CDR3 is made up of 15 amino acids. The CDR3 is CASSVNRGLFQPQHF. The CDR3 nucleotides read TGTGCCAGTAGTGTAAACAGGGGGCTCTTTCAGCCCCAGCATTTT.

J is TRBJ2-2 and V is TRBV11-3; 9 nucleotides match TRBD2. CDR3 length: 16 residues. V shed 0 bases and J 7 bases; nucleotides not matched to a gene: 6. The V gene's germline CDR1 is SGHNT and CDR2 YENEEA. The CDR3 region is CASSLDGLAGLGELFF. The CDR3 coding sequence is TGTGCCAGCAGCTTAGATGGGCTAGCGGGGCTCGGGGAGCTGTTTTTT. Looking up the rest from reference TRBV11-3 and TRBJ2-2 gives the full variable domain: EAGVVQSPRYKIIEKKQPVAFWCNPISGHNTLYWYLQNLGQGPELLIRYENEEAVDDSQLPKDRFSAERLKGVDSTLKIQPAELGDSAVYLCASSLDGLAGLGELFFGEGSRLTVL.

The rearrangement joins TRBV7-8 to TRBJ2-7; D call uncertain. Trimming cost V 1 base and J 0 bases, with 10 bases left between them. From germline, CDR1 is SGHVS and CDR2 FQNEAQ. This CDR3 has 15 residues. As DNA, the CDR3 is TGTGCCAGCAGCTTAGGTGGTAGTAGCTCCTACGAGCAGTACTTC. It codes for CASSLGGSSSYEQYF.

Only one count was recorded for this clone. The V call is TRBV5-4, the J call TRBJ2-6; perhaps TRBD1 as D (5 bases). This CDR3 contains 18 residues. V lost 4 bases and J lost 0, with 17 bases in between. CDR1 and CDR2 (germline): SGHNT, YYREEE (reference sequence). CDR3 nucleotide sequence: TGTGCCAGCAGCCCTTTTAGGGGCGCGACCTCTGGGGCCAACGTCCTGACTTTC. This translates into CASSPFRGATSGANVLTF.

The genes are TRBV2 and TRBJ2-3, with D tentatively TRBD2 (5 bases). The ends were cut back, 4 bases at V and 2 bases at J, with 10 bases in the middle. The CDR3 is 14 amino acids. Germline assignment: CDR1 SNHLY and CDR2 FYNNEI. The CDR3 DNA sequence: TGTGCCAGCAGTGTTACCGGGAACACAGATACGCAGTATTTT. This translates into CASSVTGNTDTQYF.

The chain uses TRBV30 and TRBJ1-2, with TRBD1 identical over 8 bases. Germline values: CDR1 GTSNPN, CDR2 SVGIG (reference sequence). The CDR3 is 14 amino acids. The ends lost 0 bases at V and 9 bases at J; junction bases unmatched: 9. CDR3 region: CAWSVLPGGISYTF. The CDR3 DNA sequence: TGTGCCTGGAGTGTACTTCCAGGGGGCATTAGCTACACCTTC.

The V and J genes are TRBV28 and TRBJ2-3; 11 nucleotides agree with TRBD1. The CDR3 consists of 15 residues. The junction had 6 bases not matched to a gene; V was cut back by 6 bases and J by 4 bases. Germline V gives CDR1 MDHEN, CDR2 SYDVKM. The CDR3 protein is CASSPGQGGADTQYF. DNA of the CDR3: TGTGCCAGCAGCCCGGGACAGGGGGGTGCAGATACGCAGTATTTT.

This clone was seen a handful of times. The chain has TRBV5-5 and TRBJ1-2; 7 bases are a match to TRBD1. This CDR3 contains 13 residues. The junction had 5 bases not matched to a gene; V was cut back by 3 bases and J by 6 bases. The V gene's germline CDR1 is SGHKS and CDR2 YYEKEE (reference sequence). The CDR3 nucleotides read TGTGCCAGCAGCTCCGGACAGGTGAATGGCTACACCTTC. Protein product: CASSSGQVNGYTF.

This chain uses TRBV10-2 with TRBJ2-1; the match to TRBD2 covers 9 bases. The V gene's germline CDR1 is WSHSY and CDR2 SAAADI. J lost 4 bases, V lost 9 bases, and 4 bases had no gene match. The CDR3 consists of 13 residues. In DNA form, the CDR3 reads TGCGCCAGTAGGACTAGCGCTTACAATGAGCAGTTCTTC. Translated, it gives CASRTSAYNEQFF.

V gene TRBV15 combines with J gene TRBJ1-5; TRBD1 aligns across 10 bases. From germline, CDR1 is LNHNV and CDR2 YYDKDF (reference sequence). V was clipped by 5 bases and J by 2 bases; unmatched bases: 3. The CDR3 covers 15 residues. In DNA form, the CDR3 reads TGTGCCACCAGCGGCGGGACAGGGGGCAATCAGCCCCAGCATTTT. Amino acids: CATSGGTGGNQPQHF.

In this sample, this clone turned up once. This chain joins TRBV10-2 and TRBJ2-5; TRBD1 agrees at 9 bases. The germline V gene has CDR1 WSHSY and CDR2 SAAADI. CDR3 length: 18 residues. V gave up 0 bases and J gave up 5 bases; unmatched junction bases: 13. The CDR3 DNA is TGCGCCAGCAGTGAGTCCATGGACAGGGGCCCGAAAAGGGAGACCCAGTACTTC. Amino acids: CASSESMDRGPKRETQYF.

The chain's CDR3 is CASSVPGRETQYF. The CDR3 nucleotides read TGTGCCAGCAGCGTGCCGGGGAGGGAGACCCAGTACTTC. The J gene is TRBJ2-5, the V gene TRBV9; D possibly corresponds to TRBD2 (6 bases). Germline CDR1 SGDLS, CDR2 YYNGEE. The V and J ends lost 2 bases and 5 bases respectively, with 10 bases between them. This CDR3 has 13 amino acids.

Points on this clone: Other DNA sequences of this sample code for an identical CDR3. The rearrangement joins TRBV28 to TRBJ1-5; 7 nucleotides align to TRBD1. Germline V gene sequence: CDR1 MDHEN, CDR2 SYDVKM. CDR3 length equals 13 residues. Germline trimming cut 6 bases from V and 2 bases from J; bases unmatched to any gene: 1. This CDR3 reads CASSDRGNQPQHF. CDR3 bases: TGTGCCAGCAGCGACAGGGGCAATCAGCCCCAGCATTTT. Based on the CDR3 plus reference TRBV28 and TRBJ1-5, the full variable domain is DVKVTQSSRYLVKRTGEKVFLECVQDMDHENMFWYRQDPGLGLRLIYFSYDVKMKEKGDIPEGYSVSREKKERFSLILESASTNQTSMYLCASSDRGNQPQHFGDGTRLSIL.

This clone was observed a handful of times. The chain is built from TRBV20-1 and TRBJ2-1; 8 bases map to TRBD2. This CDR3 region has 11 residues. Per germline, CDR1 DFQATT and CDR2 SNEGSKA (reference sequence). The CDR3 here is CSLTSVDEQFF. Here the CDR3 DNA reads TGCAGCCTGACTAGCGTGGATGAGCAGTTCTTC.

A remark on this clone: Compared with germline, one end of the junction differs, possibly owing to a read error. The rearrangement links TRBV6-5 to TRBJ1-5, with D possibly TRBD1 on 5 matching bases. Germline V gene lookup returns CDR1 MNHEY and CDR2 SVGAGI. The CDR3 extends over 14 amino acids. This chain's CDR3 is CAGRRGGLGQPQHF. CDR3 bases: TGTGCCGGCAGGCGGGGGGGGTTGGGTCAGCCCCAGCATTTT.

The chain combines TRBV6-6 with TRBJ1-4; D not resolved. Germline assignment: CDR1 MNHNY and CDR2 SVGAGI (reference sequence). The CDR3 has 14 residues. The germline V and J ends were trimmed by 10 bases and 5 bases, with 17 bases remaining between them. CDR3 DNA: TGTGCCACCTGTCCGGTCGAGGAAAATGAAAAACTGTTTTTT. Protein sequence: CATCPVEENEKLFF.

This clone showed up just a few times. In DNA form, the CDR3 reads TGTGCCAGCAGCCAACAGGGAGGGAATCAGCCCCAGCATTTT. As protein: CASSQQGGNQPQHF. The V call is TRBV7-9, the J call TRBJ1-5, with D maybe TRBD1 (6 bases). The CDR3 sequence is 14 residues long. Trimming shortened V by 5 bases and J by 4 bases, and 12 bases separated the two germline ends. CDR1 is SEHNR, CDR2 FQNEAQ, per germline (reference sequence).

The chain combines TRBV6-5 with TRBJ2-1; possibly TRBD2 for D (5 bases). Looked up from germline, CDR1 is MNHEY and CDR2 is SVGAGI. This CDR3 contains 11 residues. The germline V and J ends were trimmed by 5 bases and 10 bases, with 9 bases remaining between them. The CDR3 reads CASSRPGEQFF. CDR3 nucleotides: TGTGCCAGCAGTCGCCCGGGAGAGCAGTTCTTC.

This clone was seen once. The CDR3 DNA reads as TGTGCCAGCAGCCCCACAGGGGGCGATGTATACGAGCAGTACTTC. Protein product: CASSPTGGDVYEQYF. The chain joins TRBV28 to TRBJ2-7; TRBD1 agrees at 9 bases. Germline loops: CDR1 MDHEN, CDR2 SYDVKM. With V trimmed by 6 bases and J by 4 bases, 10 bases remained unmatched. CDR3 length: 15 residues.

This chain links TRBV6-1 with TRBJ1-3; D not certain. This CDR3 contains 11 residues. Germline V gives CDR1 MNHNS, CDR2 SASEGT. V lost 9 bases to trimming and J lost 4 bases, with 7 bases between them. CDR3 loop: CASLLGNTIYF. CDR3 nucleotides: TGTGCCAGTCTCTTGGGAAACACCATATATTTT.